Following are 4 T cell receptor beta chains from one sample sequenced in a study of blood T cell repertoires in COVID-19. Sequenced by immunoSEQ multiplex PCR; TCRdb stores in-frame clones only, minus some. The sample holds over 150,000 clones, 90% to 95% seen once. Sequencing input: peripheral blood. The receptors stem from a man aged 45-65 years with acute or convalescent COVID-19.

This sequence joins TRBV7-2 and TRBJ2-4; TRBD1 aligns across 8 bases. The CDR3 spans 17 residues. J was trimmed by 0 bases and V by 5 bases; bases with no gene match: 9. The V gene's germline CDR1 is SGHTA and CDR2 FQGNSA. The CDR3 DNA reads as TGTGCCAGCAGCACCCCCGTGGGGACAGGAGCCAAAAACATTCAGTACTTC. Translated: CASSTPVGTGAKNIQYF.

The chain is built from TRBV28 and TRBJ1-5, with D uncertain. V dropped 1 base and J dropped 2 bases, with 9 bases sitting between them. The CDR3 length is 15 residues. Germline V gene data show CDR1 as MDHEN and CDR2 as SYDVKM. The CDR3 nucleotides are TGTGCCAGCAGTTTATCGGGCGGGGGCAATCAGCCCCAGCATTTT. Residues: CASSLSGGGNQPQHF.

Remarks on this clone: The same CDR3 arises from other DNA sequences in this sample as well. The chain joins TRBV4-1 to TRBJ2-1, with 9 bases lining up with TRBD2. V lost 1 base to trimming and J lost 5 bases; unmatched junction nucleotides: 6. From germline, CDR1 is MGHRA and CDR2 YSYEKL. The CDR3 has 16 amino acids. CDR3 sequence: CASSQGRTSADNEQFF. The CDR3 region has the DNA TGCGCCAGCAGCCAAGGCCGGACTAGCGCTGACAATGAGCAGTTCTTC.

The V call is TRBV29-1, the J call TRBJ1-1, with a weak D call TRBD1 (5 bases). Germline-derived CDR1 and CDR2 are SQVTM and ANQGSEA. This CDR3 comprises 11 residues. The V end was cut by 7 bases, the J end by 4 bases, with 10 bases between. The CDR3 DNA sequence: TGCAGCGGCGGGACGGTCACTGAAGCTTTCTTT. It encodes CSGGTVTEAFF.